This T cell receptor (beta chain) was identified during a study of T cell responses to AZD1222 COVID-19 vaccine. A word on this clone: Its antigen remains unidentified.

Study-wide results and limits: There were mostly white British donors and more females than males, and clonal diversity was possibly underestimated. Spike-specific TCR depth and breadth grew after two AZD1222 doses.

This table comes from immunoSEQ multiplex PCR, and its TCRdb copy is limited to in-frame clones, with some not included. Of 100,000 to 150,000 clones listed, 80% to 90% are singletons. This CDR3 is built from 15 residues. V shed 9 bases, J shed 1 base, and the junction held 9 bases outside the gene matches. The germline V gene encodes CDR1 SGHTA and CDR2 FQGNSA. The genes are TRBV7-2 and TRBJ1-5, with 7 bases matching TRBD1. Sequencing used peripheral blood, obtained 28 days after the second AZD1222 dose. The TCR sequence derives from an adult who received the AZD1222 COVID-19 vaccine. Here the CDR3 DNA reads TGTGCCAGTTCAAGGGGGCAGAAAAGCAATCAGCCCCAGCATTTT. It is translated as CASSRGQKSNQPQHF.